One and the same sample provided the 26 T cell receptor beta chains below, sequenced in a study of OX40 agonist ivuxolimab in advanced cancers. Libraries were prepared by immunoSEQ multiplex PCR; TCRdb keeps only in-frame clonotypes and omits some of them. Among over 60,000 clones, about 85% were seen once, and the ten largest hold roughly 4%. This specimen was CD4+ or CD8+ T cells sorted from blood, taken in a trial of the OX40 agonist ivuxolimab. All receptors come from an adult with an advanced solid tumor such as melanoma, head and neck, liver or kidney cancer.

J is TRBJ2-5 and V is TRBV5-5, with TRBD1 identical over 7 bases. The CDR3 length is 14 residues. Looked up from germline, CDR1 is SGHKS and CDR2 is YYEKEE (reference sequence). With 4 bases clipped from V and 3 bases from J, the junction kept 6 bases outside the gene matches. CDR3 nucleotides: TGTGCCAGCAGCCGGAGCAGGGGGAAAGAGACCCAGTACTTC. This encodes CASSRSRGKETQYF.

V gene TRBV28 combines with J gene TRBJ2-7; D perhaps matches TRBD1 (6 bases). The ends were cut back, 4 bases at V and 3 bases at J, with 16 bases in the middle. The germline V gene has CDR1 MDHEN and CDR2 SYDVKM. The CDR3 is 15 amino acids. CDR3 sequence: CASSYQGHQDYEQYF. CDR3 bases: TGTGCCAGCAGTTATCAGGGACATCAGGACTACGAGCAGTACTTC.

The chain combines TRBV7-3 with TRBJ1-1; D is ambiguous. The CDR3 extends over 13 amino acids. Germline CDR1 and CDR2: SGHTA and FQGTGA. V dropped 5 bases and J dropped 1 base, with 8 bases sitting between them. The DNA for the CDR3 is TGTGCCAGCAGCCCGGGTCAGAACACTGAAGCTTTCTTT. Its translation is CASSPGQNTEAFF.

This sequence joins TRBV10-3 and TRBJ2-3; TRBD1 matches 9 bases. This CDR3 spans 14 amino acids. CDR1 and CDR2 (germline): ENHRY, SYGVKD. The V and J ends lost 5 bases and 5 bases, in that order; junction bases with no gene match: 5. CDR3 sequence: CAISQQGAGDTQYF. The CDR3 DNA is TGTGCCATCAGTCAACAGGGGGCAGGAGATACGCAGTATTTT.

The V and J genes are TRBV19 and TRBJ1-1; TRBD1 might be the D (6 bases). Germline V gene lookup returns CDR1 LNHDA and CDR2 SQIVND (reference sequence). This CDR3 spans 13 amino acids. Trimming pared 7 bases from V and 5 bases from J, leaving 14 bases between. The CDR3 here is CASTLPGVTEAFF. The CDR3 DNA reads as TGTGCCAGTACCCTGCCAGGGGTTACTGAAGCTTTCTTT.

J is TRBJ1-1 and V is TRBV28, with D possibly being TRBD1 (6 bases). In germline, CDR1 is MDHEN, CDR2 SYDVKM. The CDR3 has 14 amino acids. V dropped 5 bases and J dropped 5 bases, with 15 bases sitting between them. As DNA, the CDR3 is TGTGCCAGCAGTGTGCAGGGGAGGGGGACTGAAGCTTTCTTT. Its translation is CASSVQGRGTEAFF.

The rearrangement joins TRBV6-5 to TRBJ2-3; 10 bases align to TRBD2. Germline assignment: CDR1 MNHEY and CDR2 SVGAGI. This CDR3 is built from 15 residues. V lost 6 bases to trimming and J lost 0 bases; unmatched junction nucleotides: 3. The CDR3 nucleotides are TGTGCCAGCAGCCTGACTAGCGGGAGCACAGATACGCAGTATTTT. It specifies CASSLTSGSTDTQYF.

DNA of the CDR3: TGTGCCAGCAGCCTTAGGACAGGGAACGAGACCCAGTACTTC. Translating gives CASSLRTGNETQYF. The chain recombines TRBV12-1 with TRBJ2-5; no DNA check was done on the table's D call, TRBD1. TRBV12-1 is a documented pseudogene. This CDR3 region has 14 residues.

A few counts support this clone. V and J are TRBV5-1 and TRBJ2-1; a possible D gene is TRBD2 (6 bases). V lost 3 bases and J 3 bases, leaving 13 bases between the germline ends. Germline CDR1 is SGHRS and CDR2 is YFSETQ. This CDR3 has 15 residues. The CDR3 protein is CASSSRGGDYNEQFF. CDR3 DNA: TGCGCCAGCAGCTCGAGGGGCGGGGACTACAATGAGCAGTTCTTC.

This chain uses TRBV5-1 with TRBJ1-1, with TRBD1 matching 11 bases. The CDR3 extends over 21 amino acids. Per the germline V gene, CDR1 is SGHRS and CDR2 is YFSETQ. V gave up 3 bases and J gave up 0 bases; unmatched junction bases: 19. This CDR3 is CASSSSLSWDRGMYLNTEAFF. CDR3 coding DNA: TGCGCCAGCAGCTCCTCCCTTTCTTGGGACAGGGGGATGTACTTGAACACTGAAGCTTTCTTT. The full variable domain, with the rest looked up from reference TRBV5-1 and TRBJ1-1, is KAGVTQTPRYLIKTRGQQVTLSCSPISGHRSVSWYQQTPGQGLQFLFEYFSETQRNKGNFPGRFSGRQFSNSRSEMNVSTLELGDSALYLCASSSSLSWDRGMYLNTEAFFGQGTRLTVV.

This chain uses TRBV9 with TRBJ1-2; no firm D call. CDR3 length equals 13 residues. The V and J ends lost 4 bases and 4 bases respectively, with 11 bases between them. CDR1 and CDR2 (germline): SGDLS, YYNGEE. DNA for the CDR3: TGTGCCAGCAGCTCAGAGGAGGTCTATGGCTACACCTTC. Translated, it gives CASSSEEVYGYTF. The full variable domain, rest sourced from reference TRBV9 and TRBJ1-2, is DSGVTQTPKHLITATGQRVTLRCSPRSGDLSVYWYQQSLDQGLQFLIQYYNGEERAKGNILERFSAQQFPDLHSELNLSSLELGDSALYFCASSSEEVYGYTFGSGTRLTVV.

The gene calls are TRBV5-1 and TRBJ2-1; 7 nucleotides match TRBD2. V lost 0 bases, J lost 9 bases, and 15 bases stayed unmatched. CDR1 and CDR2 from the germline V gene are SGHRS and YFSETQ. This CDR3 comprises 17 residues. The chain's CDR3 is CASSLAPSGGGNLEQFF. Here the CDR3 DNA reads TGCGCCAGCAGCTTGGCGCCTAGCGGTGGAGGTAATCTTGAGCAGTTCTTC.

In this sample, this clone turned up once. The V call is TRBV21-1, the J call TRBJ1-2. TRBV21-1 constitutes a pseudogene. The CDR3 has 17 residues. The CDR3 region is CASSNEDKVAFRGGYTF. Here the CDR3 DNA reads TGTGCCAGCAGCAATGAGGACAAGGTGGCCTTCCGGGGGGGCTACACCTTC.

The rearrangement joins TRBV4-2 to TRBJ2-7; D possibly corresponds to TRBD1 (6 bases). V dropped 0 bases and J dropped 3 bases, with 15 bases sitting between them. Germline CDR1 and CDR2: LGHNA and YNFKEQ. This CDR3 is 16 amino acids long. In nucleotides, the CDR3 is TGTGCCAGCAGCCAAGATCTGGGAACAGGGAACTACGAGCAGTACTTC. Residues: CASSQDLGTGNYEQYF.

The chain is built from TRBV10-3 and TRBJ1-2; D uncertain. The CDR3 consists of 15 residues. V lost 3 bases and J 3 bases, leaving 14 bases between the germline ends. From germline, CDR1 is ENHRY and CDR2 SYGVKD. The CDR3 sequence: CAISDLRTTDYGYTF. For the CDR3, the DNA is TGTGCCATCAGTGATTTACGGACCACCGACTATGGCTACACCTTC.

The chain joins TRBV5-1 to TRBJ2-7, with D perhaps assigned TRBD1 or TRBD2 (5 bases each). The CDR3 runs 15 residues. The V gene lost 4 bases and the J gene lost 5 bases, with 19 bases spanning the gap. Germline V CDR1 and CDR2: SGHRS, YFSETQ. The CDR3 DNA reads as TGCGCCAGCAGCATTCGGGACGGCGGTGTAAACGAGCAGTACTTC. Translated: CASSIRDGGVNEQYF.

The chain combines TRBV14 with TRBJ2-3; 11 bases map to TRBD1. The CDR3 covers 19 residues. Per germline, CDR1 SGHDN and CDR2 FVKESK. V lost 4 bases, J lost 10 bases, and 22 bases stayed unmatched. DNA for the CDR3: TGTGCCAGCAGCCCCTCCCCCGGGACAGGGGGTACTCTTCCCTTCGCGCAGTATTTT. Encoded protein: CASSPSPGTGGTLPFAQYF.

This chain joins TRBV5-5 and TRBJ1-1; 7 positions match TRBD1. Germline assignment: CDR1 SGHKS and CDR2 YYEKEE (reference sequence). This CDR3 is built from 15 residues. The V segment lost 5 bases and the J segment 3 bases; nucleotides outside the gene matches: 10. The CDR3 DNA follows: TGTGCCAGCAGGAGGGGGCCTTTTGGGGACACTGAAGCTTTCTTT. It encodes CASRRGPFGDTEAFF.

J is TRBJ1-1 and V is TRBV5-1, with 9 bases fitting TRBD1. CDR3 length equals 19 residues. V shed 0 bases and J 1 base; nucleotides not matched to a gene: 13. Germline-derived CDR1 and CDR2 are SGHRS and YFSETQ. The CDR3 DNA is TGCGCCAGCAGCTTGGGTAGGACAGGGGCGGGTTTGGGGAACACTGAAGCTTTCTTT. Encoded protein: CASSLGRTGAGLGNTEAFF.

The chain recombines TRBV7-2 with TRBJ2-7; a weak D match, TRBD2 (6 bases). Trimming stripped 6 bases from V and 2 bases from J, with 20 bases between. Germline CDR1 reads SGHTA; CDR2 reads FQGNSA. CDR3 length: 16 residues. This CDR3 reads CASRKEGLVTPYEQYF. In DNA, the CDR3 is TGTGCCAGCAGAAAGGAGGGGCTAGTGACTCCCTACGAGCAGTACTTC.

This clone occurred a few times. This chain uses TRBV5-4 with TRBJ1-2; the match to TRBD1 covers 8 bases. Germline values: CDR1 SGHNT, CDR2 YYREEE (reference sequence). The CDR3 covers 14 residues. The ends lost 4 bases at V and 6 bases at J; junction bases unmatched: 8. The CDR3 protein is CASSSFRGRDGYTF. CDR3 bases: TGTGCCAGCAGCAGCTTCAGGGGGCGCGATGGCTACACCTTC. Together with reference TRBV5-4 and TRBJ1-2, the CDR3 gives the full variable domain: ETGVTQSPTHLIKTRGQQVTLRCSSQSGHNTVSWYQQALGQGPQFIFQYYREEENGRGNFPPRFSGLQFPNYSSELNVNALELDDSALYLCASSSFRGRDGYTFGSGTRLTVV.

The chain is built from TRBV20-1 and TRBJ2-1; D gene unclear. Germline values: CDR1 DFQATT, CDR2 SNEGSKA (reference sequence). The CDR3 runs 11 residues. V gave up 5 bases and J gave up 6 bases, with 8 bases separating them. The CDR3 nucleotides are TGCAGTGCTTACCAGGTCAATGAGCAGTTCTTC. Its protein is CSAYQVNEQFF.

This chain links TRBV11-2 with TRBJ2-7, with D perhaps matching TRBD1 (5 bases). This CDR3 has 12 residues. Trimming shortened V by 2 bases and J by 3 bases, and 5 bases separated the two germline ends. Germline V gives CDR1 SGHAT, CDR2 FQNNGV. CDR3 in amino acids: CASSLTGYEQYF. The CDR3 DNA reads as TGTGCCAGCAGCTTAACAGGCTACGAGCAGTACTTC.

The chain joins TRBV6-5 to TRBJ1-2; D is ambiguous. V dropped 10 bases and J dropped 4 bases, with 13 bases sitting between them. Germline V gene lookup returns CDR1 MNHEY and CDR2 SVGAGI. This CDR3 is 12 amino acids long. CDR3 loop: CAIFTRLYGYTF. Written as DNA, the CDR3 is TGTGCCATCTTCACTCGGCTCTATGGCTACACCTTC.

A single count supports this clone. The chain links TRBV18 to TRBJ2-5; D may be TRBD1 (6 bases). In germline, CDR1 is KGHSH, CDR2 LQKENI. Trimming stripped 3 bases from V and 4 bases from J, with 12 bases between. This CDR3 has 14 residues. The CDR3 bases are TGTGCCAGCTCACCTAACAGGGTGGCAGAGACCCAGTACTTC. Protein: CASSPNRVAETQYF.

The CDR3 region is CASSPSRTVNTEAFF. CDR3 in DNA: TGTGCCAGCAGCCCCTCCCGGACCGTGAACACTGAAGCTTTCTTT. The V call is TRBV7-9, the J call TRBJ1-1; D remains unclear. V was clipped by 5 bases and J by 0 bases, with 13 bases between them. CDR1 is SEHNR, CDR2 FQNEAQ, per germline (reference sequence). This CDR3 spans 15 amino acids.